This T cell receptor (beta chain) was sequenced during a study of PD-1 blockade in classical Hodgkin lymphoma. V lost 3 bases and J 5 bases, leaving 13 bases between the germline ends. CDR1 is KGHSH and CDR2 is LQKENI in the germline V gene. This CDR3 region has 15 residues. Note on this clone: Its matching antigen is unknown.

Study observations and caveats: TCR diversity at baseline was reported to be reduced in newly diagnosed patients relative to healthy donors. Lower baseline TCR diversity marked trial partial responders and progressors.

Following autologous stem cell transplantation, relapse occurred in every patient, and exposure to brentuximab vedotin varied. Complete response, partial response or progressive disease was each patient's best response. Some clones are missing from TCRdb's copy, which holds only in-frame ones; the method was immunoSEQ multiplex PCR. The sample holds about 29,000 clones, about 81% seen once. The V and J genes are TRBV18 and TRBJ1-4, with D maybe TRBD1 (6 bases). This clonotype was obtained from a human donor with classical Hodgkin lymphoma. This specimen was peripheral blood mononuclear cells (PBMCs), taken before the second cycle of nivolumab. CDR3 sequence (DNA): TGTGCCAGCTCACCTGGAAGTGACAGGAATGAAAAACTGTTTTTT. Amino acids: CASSPGSDRNEKLFF.